The sequence of this T cell receptor beta chain was determined in a study of T cells after yellow fever vaccination. V lost 0 bases to trimming and J lost 0 bases, with 4 bases between them. Germline lookup yields CDR1 SGHRS and CDR2 YFSETQ. This CDR3 spans 13 amino acids. Comments on this clonotype: Its antigen is undetermined.

Study-wide points: Clones from primary vaccination mostly reappeared after the booster (96% CD4, under 90% CD8). The study found a weaker secondary response that peaked faster, day 5 versus 15. A small share of clonotypes appeared in both CD4 and CD8 compartments.

The authors made TCR cDNA by 5'RACE template switching, adding a universal primer site and UMIs. TCRdb redid the calling of the 5' RACE reads with MiXCR, one entry per CDR3 protein. The sample consists of 300,000 to 400,000 distinct CDR3 sequences, under 5% of them appearing once. J is TRBJ2-7 and V is TRBV5-1; D call uncertain. The source material was PBMCs, sampled 5 days after the yellow fever booster vaccination. The TCR was taken from a man in his late teens or twenties who received the YFV17D yellow fever vaccine. The CDR3 protein is CASSLAASYEQYF. As DNA, the CDR3 is TGCGCCAGCAGCTTGGCGGCCTCCTACGAGCAGTACTTC.